Listed here is a single T cell receptor (beta chain). The data stem from a study of blood T cell repertoires in COVID-19. V was trimmed by 6 bases and J by 2 bases, leaving 16 bases between them. The CDR3 runs to 15 residues. CDR1 is MNHEY, CDR2 SMNVEV, per germline (reference sequence). TCRdb's copy holds only in-frame clones and misses some; the assay was immunoSEQ multiplex PCR. This repertoire shows 62,000 or so clones, around nine tenths found once; its top ten account for around 2%. The chain links TRBV27 to TRBJ1-2; possibly TRBD1 for D (5 bases). Sequences were obtained from peripheral blood. The sequence derives from a human donor in a cohort sampled during active COVID-19. CDR3 residues: CASSGLPGGNYGYTF. DNA for the CDR3: TGTGCCAGCAGCGGCCTACCGGGGGGAAACTATGGCTACACCTTC.